The present entry profiles one TCR beta chain with its context. Per germline, CDR1 SGHAT and CDR2 FQNNGV. The CDR3 is 14 residues long. TCRdb processed the 5' RACE reads again and assigns one entry to each CDR3 protein, with no DNA. This specimen shows fewer than 300,000 distinct CDR3 sequences; the ten leading clones hold 3.5% to 5%. The data were taken from a study of T cells expressing NK-cell markers. The sample was blood T cells: a sorted CD56 or NKG2C T cell subset, CD4+ or CD8+ T cells, or bulk PBMC T cells (not recorded which). The receptor's source is a woman aged 18 to 75 in good health. The chain recombines TRBV11-2 with TRBJ2-2; TCRdb picks TRBD1, but there is no DNA to check that call. CDR3 residues: CASSRELRGGELFF.